This T cell receptor (beta chain) was obtained from a study of blood T cell repertoires in COVID-19. Looking at the study overall: Samples representing acute and convalescent COVID-19 were sourced from the United States, Italy and Spain. T cells, B-cell-depleted T cells, or PBMCs supplied cDNA or gDNA.

Per the authors' pipeline: By means of reference gene primer amplification, nucleated cell counts were estimated. The data were produced by immunoSEQ multiplex PCR, yet TCRdb's version contains in-frame clones alone and is incomplete. From that table come the V and J calls and clone size; the DNA was used to work out D and trimming. The profile shows over 100,000 clones, 60% to 80% of them singletons. Germline loops: CDR1 MDHEN, CDR2 SYDVKM. V was clipped by 3 bases and J by 5 bases, with 11 bases between them. The CDR3 spans 14 residues. V gene TRBV28 combines with J gene TRBJ1-5; no reliable D call. The sample taken for sequencing was peripheral blood. This clonotype originated in a woman in her 70s with acute or convalescent COVID-19. The CDR3 region is CASSFSGWDQPQHF. In nucleotides, the CDR3 is TGTGCCAGCAGTTTTTCAGGTTGGGATCAGCCCCAGCATTTT. Variable domain in full (rest from reference TRBV28 and TRBJ1-5): DVKVTQSSRYLVKRTGEKVFLECVQDMDHENMFWYRQDPGLGLRLIYFSYDVKMKEKGDIPEGYSVSREKKERFSLILESASTNQTSMYLCASSFSGWDQPQHFGDGTRLSIL.